One and the same sample provided the 27 T cell receptor beta chains below, sequenced in a study of human T cells and chemical hapten exposure. As to time point: pre-sensitization, week 0. Treatment reported: therapeutic diphenylcyclopropenone sensitization with weekly scalp DPC. TCRdb itself ran the RACE reads through MiXCR, one entry per CDR3 protein. Of more than 70,000 distinct CDR3 sequences listed, 7.5% to 9.5% were seen once; the top ten hold 2.5% to 3%. The sequences come from whole blood, collected in connection with sensitization to the hapten diphenylcyclopropenone (DPC). All receptors come from a man aged 40-49 years with alopecia areata. Some clones in this sample may be carry-over from other donors' samples.

The chain uses TRBV6-5 and TRBJ1-2, with D perhaps matching TRBD1 (6 bases). CDR1 and CDR2 (germline): MNHEY, SVGAGI. This CDR3 region has 14 residues. Trimming pared 7 bases from V and 4 bases from J, leaving 16 bases between. CDR3 DNA sequence: TGTGCCAGCACCCGATTAGGGGGGATCTATGGCTACACCTTC. It encodes CASTRLGGIYGYTF.

This rearrangement joins TRBV5-5 to TRBJ1-2; D is perhaps TRBD1 (6 bases). V lost 5 bases, J lost 7 bases, and 12 bases lay in between. The CDR3 runs 12 residues. The germline V gene has CDR1 SGHKS and CDR2 YYEKEE (reference sequence). The CDR3 is CASRSGASGYTF. In DNA, the CDR3 is TGTGCCAGCAGGTCAGGGGCATCTGGCTACACCTTC.

This chain uses TRBV6-5 with TRBJ1-2; no reliable D call. This CDR3 contains 13 residues. The ends were cut back, 7 bases at V and 8 bases at J, with 17 bases in the middle. Germline V CDR1 and CDR2: MNHEY, SVGAGI. The CDR3 is CASTQRRLEGYTF. CDR3 DNA: TGTGCCAGCACCCAGAGGAGGTTGGAGGGCTACACCTTC.

In its sample, this clonotype was seen a few times. CDR3 coding DNA: TGCAGTGCTAGAGAACCAGGCTCTGGAAACACCATATATTTT. It codes for CSAREPGSGNTIYF. The chain is built from TRBV20-1 and TRBJ1-3; D not resolved. In germline, CDR1 is DFQATT, CDR2 SNEGSKA (reference sequence). The CDR3 consists of 14 residues. V was clipped by 0 bases and J by 0 bases, with 6 bases between them.

This clonotype showed up just a few times. V gene TRBV25-1 combines with J gene TRBJ2-1; the D gene is possibly TRBD1 (6 bases). This CDR3 region has 13 residues. Germline V CDR1 and CDR2: MGHDK, SYGVNS. For the CDR3, the DNA is TGTGCGGCCCGGGACACCTCCTACAATGAGCAGTTCTTC. The encoded protein is CAARDTSYNEQFF.

The table lists this clonotype with many counts. The chain has TRBV21-1 and TRBJ2-7; the table's TRBD1 call for D was not verified on the DNA. TRBV21-1 is termed a pseudogene. This CDR3 is 14 amino acids long. The CDR3 is CASSPRTGSYEQYV. The CDR3, as DNA: TGTGCCAGCAGCCCGCGGACAGGGAGTTACGAGCAGTACGTC.

The V call is TRBV20-1, the J call TRBJ1-2; TRBD1 is a possible D gene (6 bases). Per germline, CDR1 DFQATT and CDR2 SNEGSKA (reference sequence). Trimming left V 5 bases short and J 4 bases short, with 23 bases between. This CDR3 region has 16 residues. The CDR3 DNA reads TGCAGTGCTTGGGTGGGGGCCGCGGGATCCAGCTATGGCTACACCTTC. It yields the protein CSAWVGAAGSSYGYTF.

The chain couples TRBV14 to TRBJ2-3; D is ambiguous. Germline CDR1 reads SGHDN; CDR2 reads FVKESK. V was shortened by 4 bases and J by 6 bases, with 11 bases between the two germline ends. The CDR3 covers 13 residues. CDR3 region: CASSLLERDTQYF. The CDR3 DNA reads TGTGCCAGCAGCCTCCTTGAGAGGGATACGCAGTATTTT.

This clonotype came up many times. The CDR3 bases are TGTGCCAGCAGCGGGACCGCCGGGGAGCTGTTTTTT. Residues: CASSGTAGELFF. This chain links TRBV12-3 or TRBV12-4 with TRBJ2-2, with D perhaps being TRBD1 or TRBD2 (5 bases each). The CDR3 length is 12 residues. The ends were cut back, 6 bases at V and 6 bases at J, with 8 bases in the middle.

The J gene is TRBJ2-3, the V gene TRBV7-2; 10 nucleotides align to TRBD2. The germline V gene has CDR1 SGHTA and CDR2 FQGNSA. The trim removed 10 bases at V and 6 bases at J, leaving 13 bases unmatched. The CDR3 runs 15 residues. In DNA form, the CDR3 reads TGTGCCACCCTCAAAGATAGCGGGAGGCCCGATACGCAGTATTTT. This encodes CATLKDSGRPDTQYF.

Concerning this clonotype itself: The junction shows a germline mismatch at one end, possibly a read error. V is TRBV28 and J is TRBJ2-7; D perhaps matches TRBD2 (6 bases). Germline V lookup: CDR1 MDHEN, CDR2 SYDVKM. This CDR3 region has 14 residues. The CDR3 bases are TGTGCCCGCAGTTCAGGAGGGCCGAGCTACGAGCAGTACTTC. It codes for CARSSGGPSYEQYF.

This clonotype was detected ten times or more. This chain connects TRBV11-2 to TRBJ2-3; possibly TRBD2 for D (6 bases). The CDR3 sequence is 15 residues long. Trimming took off 5 bases at V and 0 bases at J, with 12 bases between the two ends. Germline CDR1 is SGHAT and CDR2 is FQNNGV. The CDR3 sequence is CASSPLAVSTDTQYF. The DNA for the CDR3 is TGTGCCAGCAGCCCATTAGCGGTTAGCACAGATACGCAGTATTTT.

This chain connects TRBV3-1 to TRBJ2-7; D remains ambiguous. CDR3 length: 14 amino acids. The germline V gene encodes CDR1 LGHDT and CDR2 YNNKEL (reference sequence). With 1 base removed from V and 0 bases from J, the gap between germline ends came to 7 bases. CDR3 in amino acids: CASSQAVHSYEQYV. CDR3 in DNA: TGTGCCAGCAGCCAAGCAGTTCACTCCTACGAGCAGTACGTC.

This clonotype was recorded at least ten times. The chain is built from TRBV24-1 and TRBJ1-2, with a tentative D call TRBD1 (6 bases). The germline V and J ends were trimmed by 1 base and 3 bases, with 11 bases remaining between them. The CDR3 has 15 amino acids. The germline gives CDR1 KGHDR, CDR2 SFDVKD. The CDR3 protein is CATSDFLQGDYGYTF. CDR3 in DNA: TGTGCCACCAGTGATTTCCTACAGGGCGACTATGGCTACACCTTC.

Turning to this clonotype: One end of the junction fails to match germline, which may point to a read error. The chain carries TRBV9 and TRBJ2-1; D is ambiguous. This CDR3 region has 13 residues. Germline V gene lookup returns CDR1 SGDLS and CDR2 YYNGEE. The CDR3 is CARSVGQYNEQFF. The CDR3 region has the DNA TGTGCCAGAAGCGTAGGCCAGTACAATGAGCAGTTCTTC.

This clonotype was observed a few times. This chain links TRBV10-3 with TRBJ2-3; D may be TRBD2 (5 bases). The CDR3 length is 18 residues. Germline CDR1 and CDR2: ENHRY and SYGVKD. V gave up 6 bases and J gave up 0 bases, with 22 bases separating them. As DNA, the CDR3 is TGTGCCATCAGCAACCTGATTGTGCCGGGATCTAGCACAGATACGCAGTATTTT. Protein: CAISNLIVPGSSTDTQYF.

In its sample, this clonotype was seen many times. The chain carries TRBV7-3 and TRBJ2-2; 10 bases align to TRBD2. The V gene's germline CDR1 is SGHTA and CDR2 FQGTGA. The CDR3 has 16 residues. The trim removed 1 base at V and 7 bases at J, leaving 6 bases unmatched. The CDR3, as DNA: TGTGCCAGCAGCTTAAACCTAGCGGGAGACGGCGGGGAGCTGTTTTTT. Its protein product is CASSLNLAGDGGELFF.

This clonotype showed up many times. This chain links TRBV29-1 with TRBJ1-1, with D maybe TRBD1 (6 bases). CDR3 size: 16 residues. CDR1 SQVTM and CDR2 ANQGSEA come from the germline V gene. Between the trimmed V and J ends, which lost 3 bases and 1 base, there was a span of 18 bases. Here the CDR3 DNA reads TGCAGCGTTGACAGGGGACGCGCCGTACGGAACACTGAAGCTTTCTTT. This encodes CSVDRGRAVRNTEAFF.

Many counts were recorded for this clonotype. This chain uses TRBV12-3 or TRBV12-4 with TRBJ1-4, with D maybe TRBD1 (6 bases). V lost 5 bases and J lost 8, with 18 bases in between. There are 15 residues in the CDR3. DNA for the CDR3: TGTGCCAGCAGTCCCGGGGTGGGGGCAGAGGAAAAACTGTTTTTT. Its protein product is CASSPGVGAEEKLFF.

The sample holds many counts of this clonotype. The chain employs TRBV29-1 and TRBJ2-7; tentative D call: TRBD1 (5 bases). The CDR3 sequence is 14 residues long. The V gene's germline CDR1 is SQVTM and CDR2 ANQGSEA. Trimming took off 5 bases at V and 1 base at J, with 15 bases between the two ends. The CDR3 DNA reads TGCAGCGTTCGGAGCTCAGGGTCGTCCTACGAGCAGTACTTC. Residues: CSVRSSGSSYEQYF.

The chain joins TRBV7-9 to TRBJ1-5; D is ambiguous. This CDR3 contains 12 residues. CDR1 and CDR2 (germline): SEHNR, FQNEAQ (reference sequence). V was shortened by 5 bases and J by 7 bases, with 9 bases between the two germline ends. The CDR3 sequence is CASSLQGQPQHF. CDR3 sequence (DNA): TGTGCCAGCAGCCTCCAAGGCCAGCCCCAGCATTTT.

In its sample, this clonotype was seen a few times. The chain joins TRBV6-2 or TRBV6-3 to TRBJ2-4, with a weak D call TRBD1 (7 bases). The germline gives CDR1 MNHEY, CDR2 SVGEGT. V was clipped by 6 bases and J by 0 bases, with 18 bases between them. This CDR3 region has 17 residues. Here the CDR3 reads CASSPAGGHEAKNIQYF. CDR3 coding DNA: TGTGCCAGCAGCCCCGCAGGGGGGCATGAAGCCAAAAACATTCAGTACTTC.

This clonotype was counted between two and nine times. V is TRBV10-3 and J is TRBJ2-4; 7 bases line up with TRBD1. Germline V CDR1 and CDR2: ENHRY, SYGVKD. The trim removed 0 bases at V and 6 bases at J, leaving 14 bases unmatched. The CDR3 contains 18 residues. As DNA, the CDR3 is TGTGCCATCAGTGAGTCAAGGGGAACGGGATCAGGGGGAAACATTCAGTACTTC. It is translated as CAISESRGTGSGGNIQYF.

A few counts support this clonotype. This chain connects TRBV5-1 to TRBJ1-4, with 8 bases fitting TRBD1. The trim removed 0 bases at V and 0 bases at J, leaving 1 base unmatched. The CDR3 totals 16 residues. Germline V gives CDR1 SGHRS, CDR2 YFSETQ. The CDR3 protein is CASSLGTGTTNEKLFF. In nucleotides, the CDR3 is TGCGCCAGCAGCTTGGGGACAGGGACAACTAATGAAAAACTGTTTTTT.

The chain joins TRBV24-1 to TRBJ2-1; 12 bases agree with TRBD2. Germline V lookup: CDR1 KGHDR, CDR2 SFDVKD. The CDR3 runs to 16 residues. V was clipped by 4 bases and J by 6 bases; unmatched bases: 6. The CDR3 here is CATSDPLAGGGNEQFF. Written as DNA, the CDR3 is TGTGCCACCAGTGACCCTCTAGCGGGAGGGGGCAATGAGCAGTTCTTC.

This clonotype was detected ten times or more. The rearrangement uses TRBV7-9 and TRBJ1-5; 9 bases fit TRBD1. Germline loops: CDR1 SEHNR, CDR2 FQNEAQ (reference sequence). The CDR3 is 18 residues long. The V segment lost 5 bases and the J segment 5 bases; nucleotides outside the gene matches: 16. This chain's CDR3 is CASSPNTDSRDRDQPQHF. CDR3 in DNA: TGTGCCAGCAGCCCGAATACAGACTCCCGGGACAGGGATCAGCCCCAGCATTTT.

V gene TRBV6-2 or TRBV6-3 combines with J gene TRBJ2-7; the match to TRBD1 covers 10 bases. The J segment lost 4 bases and the V segment lost 7 bases, leaving 10 bases of the junction unmatched. CDR3 length: 15 amino acids. The germline gives CDR1 MNHEY, CDR2 SVGEGT. The CDR3 DNA follows: TGTGCCAGCAATTTATCCGGGACAGGGGATTACGAGCAGTACGTC. Translating it yields CASNLSGTGDYEQYV.